This passage covers 16 T cell receptor beta chains from one sample sequenced in a study of T cell responses to AZD1222 COVID-19 vaccine (dated by TCRdb to the early 2020s). The label giving this sample's time point can be read as: baseline before first vaccination. Library creation used the immunoSEQ multiplex PCR assay. TCRdb carries this immuneACCESS record with in-frame sequences only. Its versions omit some clonotypes, under half of them owing to an unresolved V gene in the studies checked, with the rest unexplained. This sample has 130,000 to 150,000 clones in its table, and about 92% of those were observed once. 1.5% to 2% of the sample goes to the ten largest clones. Specimen: peripheral blood, collected on day 0 of AZD1222 vaccination. These receptors originate from an adult in good health.

The rearrangement uses TRBV4-2 and TRBJ1-4; D is perhaps TRBD1 (5 bases). Per the germline V gene, CDR1 is LGHNA and CDR2 is YNFKEQ. The CDR3 loop spans 12 amino acids. Trimming pared 3 bases from V and 8 bases from J, leaving 7 bases between. For the CDR3, the DNA is TGTGCCAGCAGCCAGGGACGGGAAAAACTGTTTTTT. Protein sequence: CASSQGREKLFF.

V gene TRBV5-1 combines with J gene TRBJ2-1, with 11 bases matching TRBD2. The germline V gene has CDR1 SGHRS and CDR2 YFSETQ. The J segment lost 8 bases and the V segment lost 2 bases, leaving 3 bases of the junction unmatched. The CDR3 contains 14 residues. Written as DNA, the CDR3 is TGCGCCAGCAGCTTTAGCGGGGGGGCAGATGAGCAGTTCTTC. Translating gives CASSFSGGADEQFF.

DNA of the CDR3: TGTGCCAGCAGCTTCAGGGGGCGAGGAAATGAAAAACTGTTTTTT. It translates to CASSFRGRGNEKLFF. This rearrangement joins TRBV7-9 to TRBJ1-4, with 8 bases that match TRBD1. J was trimmed by 5 bases and V by 3 bases; bases with no gene match: 5. Per germline, CDR1 SEHNR and CDR2 FQNEAQ (reference sequence). This CDR3 has 15 residues.

The J gene is TRBJ1-1, the V gene TRBV18; D unresolved. The germline V gene encodes CDR1 KGHSH and CDR2 LQKENI. The CDR3 is 13 residues long. Trimming removed 3 bases at V and 3 bases at J, with 8 bases between. DNA of the CDR3: TGTGCCAGCTCACCCCTTGTGGACACTGAAGCTTTCTTT. Amino acids: CASSPLVDTEAFF.

The genes are TRBV5-5 and TRBJ1-5, with D possibly TRBD1 on 6 matching bases. Germline values: CDR1 SGHKS, CDR2 YYEKEE (reference sequence). Trimming shortened V by 2 bases and J by 2 bases, and 20 bases separated the two germline ends. This CDR3 comprises 18 residues. The CDR3 region is CASSLRPLLQGGNQPQHF. The CDR3 coding sequence is TGTGCCAGCAGCTTACGACCCTTATTACAGGGTGGCAATCAGCCCCAGCATTTT.

V and J are TRBV5-1 and TRBJ2-1; 9 bases map to TRBD2. The germline V gene has CDR1 SGHRS and CDR2 YFSETQ. The V gene end was trimmed by 2 bases and the J gene end by 6 bases; junction bases not matched to a gene: 6. This CDR3 region has 15 residues. DNA for the CDR3: TGCGCCAGCAGCTTAACTAGCGGGCCTACCAATGAGCAGTTCTTC. Translated, it gives CASSLTSGPTNEQFF.

This sequence joins TRBV5-1 and TRBJ1-4, with 9 bases matching TRBD1. CDR1 and CDR2 from the germline V gene are SGHRS and YFSETQ. The V gene end was trimmed by 4 bases and the J gene end by 2 bases; junction bases not matched to a gene: 6. CDR3 length equals 16 residues. In DNA form, the CDR3 reads TGCGCCAGCAGCCTTGCCACAGGGGGCACTAATGAAAAACTGTTTTTT. The encoded protein is CASSLATGGTNEKLFF.

The chain uses TRBV10-1 and TRBJ1-1, with D uncertain. The CDR3 sequence is 15 residues long. Per the germline V gene, CDR1 is WNHNN and CDR2 is SYGVQD (reference sequence). V lost 0 bases and J 1 base, leaving 9 bases between the germline ends. The CDR3: CASSESFVPNTEAFF. CDR3 nucleotide sequence: TGCGCCAGCAGTGAGTCCTTTGTACCGAACACTGAAGCTTTCTTT.

V and J are TRBV6-2 or TRBV6-3 and TRBJ2-7; D is unresolved. The CDR3 extends over 14 amino acids. The germline gives CDR1 MNHEY, CDR2 SVGEGT. V lost 2 bases and J lost 2, with 10 bases in between. CDR3 DNA sequence: TGTGCCAGCAGTTACCCGGGTCTTGCCTACGAGCAGTACTTC. The encoded protein is CASSYPGLAYEQYF.

This rearrangement joins TRBV19 to TRBJ1-5, with TRBD1 identical over 8 bases. Germline assignment: CDR1 LNHDA and CDR2 SQIVND (reference sequence). This CDR3 region has 17 residues. Trimming cost V 5 bases and J 1 base; bases outside gene matches: 10. CDR3 protein: CASSPLQGASSNQPQHF. The CDR3 DNA follows: TGTGCCAGTAGTCCCCTGCAGGGGGCGTCAAGCAATCAGCCCCAGCATTTT.

This clone was detected only once. The V and J genes are TRBV10-3 and TRBJ2-7; 10 bases agree with TRBD1. The CDR3 spans 19 residues. V shed 1 base, J shed 2 bases, and the junction held 14 bases outside the gene matches. Looked up from germline, CDR1 is ENHRY and CDR2 is SYGVKD. CDR3 protein: CAISEFWTGGPPPAYEQYF. The CDR3 region has the DNA TGTGCCATCAGTGAGTTTTGGACAGGGGGTCCTCCTCCCGCCTACGAGCAGTACTTC.

The gene calls are TRBV7-2 and TRBJ2-7; 7 positions agree with TRBD1. This CDR3 is 15 amino acids long. Germline lookup yields CDR1 SGHTA and CDR2 FQGNSA. Unmatched junction bases numbered 8, after V lost 3 bases and J lost 3 bases. CDR3 loop: CASSFVTGQFYEQYF. The DNA of the CDR3 is TGTGCCAGCAGCTTCGTAACGGGACAGTTCTACGAGCAGTACTTC.

The rearrangement joins TRBV9 to TRBJ2-1; TRBD2 aligns across 8 bases. After removal of 0 bases from V and 4 bases from J, the junction contained 9 bases not matched to a gene. The CDR3 runs 17 residues. Looked up from germline, CDR1 is SGDLS and CDR2 is YYNGEE. This CDR3 is CASSVVSSGSMYNEQFF. CDR3 DNA sequence: TGTGCCAGCAGCGTAGTATCCAGCGGGAGTATGTACAATGAGCAGTTCTTC.

The count of this clone is one. The chain uses TRBV6-5 and TRBJ2-2; 9 positions agree with TRBD1. CDR1 is MNHEY and CDR2 is SVGAGI in the germline V gene. This CDR3 is built from 15 residues. J gave up 4 bases and V 6 bases, and 6 bases lay outside the gene matches. The CDR3: CASSVDRGGTGELFF. DNA of the CDR3: TGTGCCAGCAGCGTGGACAGGGGAGGCACCGGGGAGCTGTTTTTT.

This clone was recorded a few times. This CDR3 is also generated by other DNA sequences in the sample. The chain carries TRBV7-2 and TRBJ2-7; either TRBD1 or TRBD2 may fit D (5 bases each). V was clipped by 1 base and J by 0 bases, with 7 bases between them. The germline gives CDR1 SGHTA, CDR2 FQGNSA. The CDR3 spans 14 residues. CDR3 residues: CASSLGGISYEQYF. CDR3 nucleotides: TGTGCCAGCAGCTTAGGGGGGATCTCCTACGAGCAGTACTTC.

The V gene is TRBV10-3, the J gene TRBJ2-3; the D gene is possibly TRBD1 (7 bases). V gave up 6 bases and J gave up 0 bases, with 16 bases separating them. The CDR3 extends over 16 amino acids. CDR1 and CDR2 (germline): ENHRY, SYGVKD. The CDR3 here is CAISKGASGSTDTQYF. DNA for the CDR3: TGTGCCATCAGCAAGGGGGCCAGCGGGAGCACAGATACGCAGTATTTT.